This T cell receptor beta chain originates from a study of cytomegalovirus exposure and HLA in healthy donors. Study-wide findings and caveats: Researchers left out some V segments, among them TRBV6-2 and TRBV6-3, as indistinguishable. There were a few CMV-associated chains whose specificity for CMV antigens was confirmed in vitro.

The PCR made use of 60 Vbeta and 13 Jbeta primers. Method: immunoSEQ multiplex PCR; TCRdb's copy keeps in-frame clones and lacks some. The sample lists about 150,000 clones; 60% to 85% were seen once. The CDR3 contains 15 residues. Germline values: CDR1 SEHNR, CDR2 FQNEAQ (reference sequence). With V trimmed by 4 bases and J by 6 bases, 8 bases remained unmatched. Unrecorded immune exposure was likely among donors, who were nominally healthy when sampled. This clone came up a few times. Its specificity is not known. Sequenced: PBMCs. The receptor's source is a woman in her thirties or forties in good health and CMV-seronegative. The J gene is TRBJ2-3, the V gene TRBV7-9, with 9 bases matching TRBD2. For the CDR3, the DNA is TGTGCCAGCAGCTATCCGGCGGGGGGGCTTGATACGCAGTATTTT. Amino acid sequence: CASSYPAGGLDTQYF.